The sequence of this T cell receptor beta chain was determined in a study of blood T cell repertoires in COVID-19. About the research overall: There were acute and convalescent COVID-19 samples, and they came from the United States, Italy and Spain.

Here immunoSEQ multiplex PCR was the method, and the copy in TCRdb shows in-frame clones only, minus some. Of roughly 41,000 clones listed, 80% to 90% are singletons. Germline values: CDR1 LGHDT, CDR2 YNNKEL (reference sequence). This CDR3 contains 14 residues. Regarding this clone: One end of the junction varies from germline; a read error may be responsible.

The specimen was peripheral blood. The clonotype comes from a man in his 60s with COVID-19, enrolled during active disease. The chain joins TRBV3-1 (or the pseudogene TRBV3-2) to TRBJ1-1; TRBD1 matches 7 bases. The CDR3 bases are TGTGCCAGCAGCCACCTACAGGGGAACGCTGAAGCTTTCTTT. It translates to CASSHLQGNAEAFF.